One sample yielded the 23 T cell receptor beta chains listed below, sequenced in a study of shared clonotypes between healthy human individuals. Assay used: immunoSEQ multiplex PCR; TCRdb lists only in-frame clones, some missing. The sample contains about 1.5 million clones, 95% to 97% of which appear only once. The sequencing input was naive CD4+ T cells sorted from blood. Subset defined: CD45RA+ positively selected. These TCRs come from a man aged 25 to 40 in good health.

The chain has TRBV2 and TRBJ1-5; 7 bases fit TRBD1. This CDR3 has 15 amino acids. With 4 bases clipped from V and 6 bases from J, the junction kept 9 bases outside the gene matches. Germline-derived CDR1 and CDR2 are SNHLY and FYNNEI. CDR3 sequence: CASSVMPGQFQPQHF. CDR3 sequence (DNA): TGTGCCAGCAGTGTAATGCCGGGACAGTTTCAGCCCCAGCATTTT.

The chain uses TRBV5-4 and TRBJ1-2; D may be TRBD1 (6 bases). The CDR3 is 15 residues long. V shed 4 bases and J shed 2 bases, with 15 bases lying between them. Germline CDR1 is SGHNT and CDR2 is YYREEE (reference sequence). The CDR3 bases are TGTGCCAGCAGCACCCCGAAGGACAGAAACTATGGCTACACCTTC. Translating it yields CASSTPKDRNYGYTF.

The CDR3, as DNA: TGTGCCAGCAGCGTAGGACTAGCGGGAGGTTTTAACAATGAGCAGTTCTTC. This sequence encodes CASSVGLAGGFNNEQFF. This rearrangement joins TRBV9 to TRBJ2-1; 13 positions match TRBD2. This CDR3 contains 17 residues. Germline CDR1 and CDR2: SGDLS and YYNGEE. The J segment lost 5 bases and the V segment lost 0 bases, leaving 5 bases of the junction unmatched.

This rearrangement joins TRBV4-3 to TRBJ2-7, with 8 bases that match TRBD1. Germline CDR1 LGHNA, CDR2 YSLEER. V lost 1 base to trimming and J lost 2 bases; unmatched junction nucleotides: 7. This CDR3 region has 16 residues. The CDR3 nucleotides are TGCGCCAGCAGCCAAGTCTCCGGGACAGGTCCCTACGAGCAGTACTTC. As protein: CASSQVSGTGPYEQYF.

The V gene is TRBV6-5, the J gene TRBJ1-1; D is perhaps TRBD1 (5 bases). The ends were cut back, 0 bases at V and 11 bases at J, with 13 bases in the middle. CDR3 size: 13 residues. Germline CDR1 and CDR2: MNHEY and SVGAGI. The CDR3 DNA reads TGTGCCAGCAGTTACTCCGCCAGGGCGAGTGCTTTCTTT. Translation gives CASSYSARASAFF.

The V call is TRBV11-1, the J call TRBJ1-1; 7 bases match TRBD1. Per the germline V gene, CDR1 is SGHAT and CDR2 is FQDESV (reference sequence). The CDR3 is made up of 15 amino acids. Unmatched junction bases numbered 4, after V lost 2 bases and J lost 1 base. This CDR3 is CASSLFGTENTEAFF. In DNA, the CDR3 is TGTGCCAGCAGCTTATTTGGGACAGAGAACACTGAAGCTTTCTTT.

The genes are TRBV2 and TRBJ2-7; D is perhaps TRBD1 (5 bases). This CDR3 comprises 12 residues. V was trimmed by 5 bases and J by 3 bases, leaving 8 bases between them. Per the germline V gene, CDR1 is SNHLY and CDR2 is FYNNEI. The CDR3 is CASSLDNYEQYF. The CDR3 DNA is TGTGCCAGCAGTTTGGACAACTACGAGCAGTACTTC.

The genes are TRBV25-1 and TRBJ2-3; D is ambiguous. Germline CDR1 is MGHDK and CDR2 is SYGVNS. The CDR3 is 13 amino acids. V lost 4 bases to trimming and J lost 8 bases, with 13 bases between them. The CDR3, as DNA: TGTGCCAGCAGTGTAAAGGCCGTAGGTACGCAGTATTTT. Protein sequence: CASSVKAVGTQYF. Full variable domain (missing parts from reference TRBV25-1 and TRBJ2-3): EADIYQTPRYLVIGTGKKITLECSQTMGHDKMYWYQQDPGMELHLIHYSYGVNSTEKGDLSSESTVSRIRTEHFPLTLESARPSHTSQYLCASSVKAVGTQYFGPGTRLTVL.

The V gene is TRBV6-6, the J gene TRBJ1-3; the D gene is possibly TRBD1 (5 bases). Deletions cut 4 bases from V and 3 bases from J, with 10 bases between. From germline, CDR1 is MNHNY and CDR2 SVGAGI (reference sequence). The CDR3 runs 14 residues. The CDR3 region is CASSSTGFGNTIYF. As DNA, the CDR3 is TGTGCCAGCAGTTCTACAGGATTTGGAAACACCATATATTTT.

V usage is TRBV5-1 and J usage is TRBJ1-4, with 7 nucleotides matching TRBD1. Germline V CDR1 and CDR2: SGHRS, YFSETQ. Losses at the gene ends were 7 bases for V and 4 bases for J; bases not matched to a gene: 7. The CDR3 consists of 14 residues. CDR3 sequence: CASRQQGINEKLFF. The CDR3 DNA is TGCGCCAGCCGCCAACAGGGGATTAATGAAAAACTGTTTTTT.

The rearrangement joins TRBV4-3 to TRBJ2-1, with D possibly being TRBD2 (5 bases). CDR3 size: 15 residues. Looked up from germline, CDR1 is LGHNA and CDR2 is YSLEER. Trimming shortened V by 2 bases and J by 4 bases, and 12 bases separated the two germline ends. The CDR3 sequence is CASSQRRAAYNEQFF. The CDR3 DNA reads as TGCGCCAGCAGCCAACGGCGGGCCGCTTACAATGAGCAGTTCTTC.

The J gene is TRBJ2-3, the V gene TRBV6-1; TRBD2 matches 7 bases. The V segment lost 2 bases and the J segment 0 bases; nucleotides outside the gene matches: 8. Looked up from germline, CDR1 is MNHNS and CDR2 is SASEGT. CDR3 length equals 17 residues. The CDR3 DNA reads TGTGCCAGCAGTGAATGGGCTAGCGGCGTTAGCACAGATACGCAGTATTTT. Translating gives CASSEWASGVSTDTQYF.

This chain joins TRBV28 and TRBJ1-1, with TRBD1 matching 9 bases. V lost 5 bases and J lost 4; bases outside the gene matches: 8. CDR1 and CDR2 (germline): MDHEN, SYDVKM. The CDR3 has 15 amino acids. For the CDR3, the DNA is TGTGCCAGCAGTATCGGACAGGGGCGTTCCACTGAAGCTTTCTTT. As protein: CASSIGQGRSTEAFF.

This clone was observed a single time. This chain joins TRBV7-2 and TRBJ2-7, with a tentative D call TRBD2 (5 bases). Germline V gene data show CDR1 as SGHTA and CDR2 as FQGNSA. Trimming left V 5 bases short and J 0 bases short, with 17 bases between. This CDR3 is 16 amino acids long. For the CDR3, the DNA is TGTGCCAGCAGCCCCCAGACCGGGATCACCTCCTACGAGCAGTACTTC. Translated, it gives CASSPQTGITSYEQYF. Complete variable domain (other parts from reference TRBV7-2 and TRBJ2-7): GAGVSQSPSNKVTEKGKDVELRCDPISGHTALYWYRQSLGQGLEFLIYFQGNSAPDKSGLPSDRFSAERTGGSVSTLTIQRTQQEDSAVYLCASSPQTGITSYEQYFGPGTRLTVT.

The chain employs TRBV29-1 and TRBJ2-5; D may be TRBD2 (5 bases). V was clipped by 5 bases and J by 5 bases, with 12 bases between them. Germline V lookup: CDR1 SQVTM, CDR2 ANQGSEA. CDR3 length: 12 amino acids. CDR3 protein: CSVLTSRETQYF. For the CDR3, the DNA is TGCAGCGTTCTCACTAGTCGCGAGACCCAGTACTTC.

The V gene is TRBV19, the J gene TRBJ2-7, with D unresolved. V was trimmed by 5 bases and J by 3 bases, leaving 17 bases between them. Germline loops: CDR1 LNHDA, CDR2 SQIVND (reference sequence). The CDR3 length is 15 residues. The CDR3 reads CASSSGPTGRYEQYF. DNA of the CDR3: TGTGCCAGTAGTTCCGGGCCAACTGGTCGCTACGAGCAGTACTTC.

This chain links TRBV11-2 with TRBJ1-5; D uncertain. Trimming took 0 bases from V and 4 from J, leaving 7 bases between them. The germline CDR1 and CDR2 sequences are SGHAT and FQNNGV. CDR3 length: 14 residues. The CDR3 region has the DNA TGTGCCAGCAGCTTAGACATAACGAATCAGCCCCAGCATTTT. Translation: CASSLDITNQPQHF.

The V and J genes are TRBV30 and TRBJ2-5; maybe TRBD2 (6 bases). The CDR3 loop spans 14 amino acids. Germline CDR1 reads GTSNPN; CDR2 reads SVGIG (reference sequence). Trimming removed 2 bases at V and 6 bases at J, with 16 bases between. The CDR3 DNA reads TGTGCCTGGAGTAGGTTGGGGGAGGAGAAGACCCAGTACTTC. Translation gives CAWSRLGEEKTQYF.

The chain has TRBV28 and TRBJ2-1; TRBD1 might be the D (7 bases). The V end lost 7 bases, the J end lost 7 bases, and 23 bases lay between the germline ends. Germline CDR1 is MDHEN and CDR2 is SYDVKM. This CDR3 spans 16 amino acids. The CDR3 protein is CASIAPGRQGGNEQFF. The CDR3 DNA sequence: TGTGCCAGCATAGCCCCCGGGAGACAGGGTGGGAATGAGCAGTTCTTC.

This clone was seen once. The V call is TRBV9, the J call TRBJ2-3; TRBD2 matches at 15 bases. Per the germline V gene, CDR1 is SGDLS and CDR2 is YYNGEE. V shed 4 bases, J shed 8 bases, and the junction held 8 bases outside the gene matches. The CDR3 is 16 amino acids. The DNA for the CDR3 is TGTGCCAGCAGCCTAGGACTAGCGGGAGGGCCTGGTACGCAGTATTTT. Its translation: CASSLGLAGGPGTQYF. Supplemented by reference TRBV9 and TRBJ2-3, the full variable domain reads DSGVTQTPKHLITATGQRVTLRCSPRSGDLSVYWYQQSLDQGLQFLIQYYNGEERAKGNILERFSAQQFPDLHSELNLSSLELGDSALYFCASSLGLAGGPGTQYFGPGTRLTVL.

This clone has a single count. The rearrangement links TRBV7-8 to TRBJ2-2; perhaps TRBD2 as D (6 bases). V was pared by 5 bases and J by 4 bases, with 20 bases between. Germline assignment: CDR1 SGHVS and CDR2 FQNEAQ. The CDR3 consists of 17 residues. DNA for the CDR3: TGTGCCAGCAGCCCCGGGACTCCTAAGAAAGTCACCGGGGAGCTGTTTTTT. Translating gives CASSPGTPKKVTGELFF.

The chain is built from TRBV27 and TRBJ2-2; 12 nucleotides line up with TRBD2. Germline CDR1 reads MNHEY; CDR2 reads SMNVEV (reference sequence). The CDR3 is 19 amino acids. Trimming took 3 bases from V and 6 from J; bases not matched to a gene: 14. The CDR3 DNA sequence: TGTGCCAGCAGTTTCGAACACTCGCGACTAGCGGGAGTCTCCGGGGAGCTGTTTTTT. This sequence encodes CASSFEHSRLAGVSGELFF.

V and J are TRBV5-5 and TRBJ2-3, with TRBD1 matching 9 bases. CDR3 length equals 15 residues. With 5 bases clipped from V and 6 bases from J, the junction kept 10 bases outside the gene matches. The germline CDR1 and CDR2 sequences are SGHKS and YYEKEE (reference sequence). The CDR3 loop is CASRSPGTGPDTQYF. The CDR3 region has the DNA TGTGCCAGCAGATCCCCCGGGACAGGGCCGGATACGCAGTATTTT.